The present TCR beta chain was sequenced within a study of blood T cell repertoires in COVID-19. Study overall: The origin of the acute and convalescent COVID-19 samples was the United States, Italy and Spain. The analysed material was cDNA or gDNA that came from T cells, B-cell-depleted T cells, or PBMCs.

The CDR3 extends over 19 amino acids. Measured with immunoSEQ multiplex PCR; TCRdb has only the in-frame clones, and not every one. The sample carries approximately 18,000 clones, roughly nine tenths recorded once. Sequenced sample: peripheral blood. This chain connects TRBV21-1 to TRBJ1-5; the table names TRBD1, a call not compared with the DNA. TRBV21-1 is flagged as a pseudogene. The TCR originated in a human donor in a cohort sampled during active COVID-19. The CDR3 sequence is CASSKKGTAIFDSNQPQHF. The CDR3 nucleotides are TGTGCCAGCAGCAAAAAGGGGACAGCGATCTTCGATAGCAATCAGCCCCAGCATTTT.